Here is one TCR beta chain with its context. Its antigen remains unidentified. The source of the sample is a study of early T cells in non-severe SARS-CoV-2 infection. Study background: Sequencing used unsorted whole-blood bulk RNA, so chains lack pairing.

Per germline, CDR1 SGDLS and CDR2 YYNGEE. V shed 2 bases and J shed 0 bases, with 16 bases lying between them. The CDR3 totals 17 residues. Study-wide findings and caveats: The matching step, a VDJdb search, favored anti-spike CD8 responses and missed private and CD4 specificities.

Unique molecular identifiers were added to individual cDNA molecules. TCRdb reprocessed the 5' RACE reads with MiXCR, giving one entry per CDR3 protein. The repertoire holds around 47,000 distinct CDR3 sequences, approximately 11% seen once, with approximately 13% in the top ten. This chain connects TRBV9 to TRBJ2-3; D is perhaps TRBD1 (6 bases). The TCR was taken from an adult who was a healthcare worker with PCR-confirmed SARS-CoV-2 infection or an uninfected control (not recorded which). Sequencing input: whole blood. The CDR3 sequence is CASSVGAGQTSTDTQYF. The DNA of the CDR3 is TGTGCCAGCAGCGTGGGGGCAGGACAAACTAGCACAGATACGCAGTATTTT.